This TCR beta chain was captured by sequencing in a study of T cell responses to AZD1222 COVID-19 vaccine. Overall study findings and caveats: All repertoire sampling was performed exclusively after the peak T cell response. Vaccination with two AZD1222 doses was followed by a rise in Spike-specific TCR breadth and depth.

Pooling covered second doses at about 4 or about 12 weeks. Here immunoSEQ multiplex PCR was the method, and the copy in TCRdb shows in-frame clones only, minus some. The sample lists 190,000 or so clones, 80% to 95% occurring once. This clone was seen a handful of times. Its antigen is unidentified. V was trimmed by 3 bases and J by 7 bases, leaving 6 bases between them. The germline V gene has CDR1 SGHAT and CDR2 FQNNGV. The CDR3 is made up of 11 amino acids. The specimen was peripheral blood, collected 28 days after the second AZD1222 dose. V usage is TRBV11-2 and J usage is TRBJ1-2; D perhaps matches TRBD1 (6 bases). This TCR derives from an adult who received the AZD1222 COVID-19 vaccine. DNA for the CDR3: TGTGCCAGCAGCTTCAGGGGTGGCTACACCTTC. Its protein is CASSFRGGYTF.